Below, 8 T cell receptor beta chains from the same sample are listed, as sequenced in a study of CD8 T cells in ankylosing spondylitis. TCRdb re-called the 5' RACE reads through MiXCR, storing one row per CDR3 protein. The repertoire consists of some 220,000 distinct CDR3 sequences, with roughly 8.2% occurring once and the leading ten covering 4.5% to 5%. The material sequenced was blood, either unsorted or a sorted T cell fraction (not recorded which). The receptors stem from a female donor with ankylosing spondylitis or in good health (not recorded which).

This clonotype was counted at least ten times. In nucleotides, the CDR3 is TGCAGCGTTGAAGATCCCATGAACACCGGGGAGCTGTTTTTT. It translates to CSVEDPMNTGELFF. The chain employs TRBV29-1 and TRBJ2-2; D is unresolved. Germline V gives CDR1 SQVTM, CDR2 ANQGSEA. V lost 0 bases and J 1 base, leaving 6 bases between the germline ends. This CDR3 is 14 amino acids long.

The chain links TRBV7-2 to TRBJ1-2; 9 positions match TRBD1. The CDR3 runs to 15 residues. Per the germline V gene, CDR1 is SGHTA and CDR2 is FQGNSA. With 4 bases clipped from V and 4 bases from J, the junction kept 7 bases outside the gene matches. The CDR3 loop is CASSSYRGLSYGYTF. Here the CDR3 DNA reads TGTGCCAGCAGCTCATACAGGGGGCTTAGCTATGGCTACACCTTC.

The table lists this clonotype with many counts. V and J are TRBV20-1 and TRBJ2-2; the D is unclear. The CDR3 length is 13 residues. The V gene lost 0 bases and the J gene lost 8 bases, with 10 bases spanning the gap. Germline CDR1 and CDR2: DFQATT and SNEGSKA (reference sequence). CDR3 nucleotide sequence: TGCAGTGCTAGAGATGGGCTTAAAGGGGAGCTGTTTTTT. This sequence encodes CSARDGLKGELFF.

This clonotype was recorded at least ten times. CDR3 sequence (DNA): TGCGCCAGCAAAGAGGGGCCCCGCGGCTATGGCTACACCTTC. Protein: CASKEGPRGYGYTF. The rearrangement links TRBV5-1 to TRBJ1-2, with D maybe TRBD1 (5 bases). CDR1 is SGHRS and CDR2 is YFSETQ in the germline V gene. CDR3 length equals 14 residues. V lost 6 bases and J 4 bases, leaving 16 bases between the germline ends. The full variable domain, in which reference TRBV5-1 and TRBJ1-2 provide the parts outside the CDR3, is KAGVTQTPRYLIKTRGQQVTLSCSPISGHRSVSWYQQTPGQGLQFLFEYFSETQRNKGNFPGRFSGRQFSNSRSEMNVSTLELGDSALYLCASKEGPRGYGYTFGSGTRLTVV.

In its sample, this clonotype was seen many times. The chain has TRBV14 and TRBJ2-7; D uncertain. Between the trimmed V and J ends, which lost 6 bases and 6 bases, there was a span of 12 bases. CDR1 and CDR2 from the germline V gene are SGHDN and FVKESK. The CDR3 is 12 amino acids. DNA for the CDR3: TGTGCCAGCAGTTATGGGTTCGGCGAGCAGTACTTC. Amino acid sequence: CASSYGFGEQYF.

Concerning this clonotype: A much larger clone differs from this one at a single base, so this may be a read error. This chain links TRBV4-2 with TRBJ1-2; no clear D gene. Trimming stripped 4 bases from V and 5 bases from J, with 11 bases between. Germline V gene sequence: CDR1 LGHNA, CDR2 YNFKEQ. The CDR3 loop spans 13 amino acids. CDR3 amino acids: CASSPGLIYGYTF. The DNA for the CDR3 is TGTGCCAGCAGCCCTGGGCTCATATATGGCTACACCTTC.

Many counts were recorded for this clonotype. The V gene is TRBV15, the J gene TRBJ1-1; TRBD1 agrees at 7 bases. Germline assignment: CDR1 LNHNV and CDR2 YYDKDF (reference sequence). The CDR3 has 16 residues. Trimming took 0 bases from V and 3 from J; bases not matched to a gene: 7. This chain's CDR3 is CATSRDRTGWDTEAFF. CDR3 DNA: TGTGCCACCAGCAGAGATCGGACAGGATGGGACACTGAAGCTTTCTTT.

This clonotype was counted ten times or more. V and J are TRBV5-1 and TRBJ1-6; 9 nucleotides align to TRBD1. The CDR3 contains 17 residues. From germline, CDR1 is SGHRS and CDR2 YFSETQ. Trimming at V came to 4 bases and at J to 0 bases, leaving 5 bases not matched to a gene. CDR3 sequence reads: CASSPGQGSSYNSPLHF. In DNA, the CDR3 is TGCGCCAGCAGCCCCGGACAGGGGAGCTCCTATAATTCACCCCTCCACTTT.